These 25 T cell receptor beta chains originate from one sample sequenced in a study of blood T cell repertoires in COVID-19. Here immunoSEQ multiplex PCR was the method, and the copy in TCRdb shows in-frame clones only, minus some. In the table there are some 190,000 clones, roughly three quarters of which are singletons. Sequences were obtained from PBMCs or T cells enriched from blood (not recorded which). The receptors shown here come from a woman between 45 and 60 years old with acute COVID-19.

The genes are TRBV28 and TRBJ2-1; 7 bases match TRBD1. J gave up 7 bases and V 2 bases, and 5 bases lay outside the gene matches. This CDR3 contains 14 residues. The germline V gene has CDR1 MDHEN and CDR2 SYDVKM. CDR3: CASSLDRVKNEQFF. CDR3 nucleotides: TGTGCCAGCAGTTTAGACAGGGTTAAGAATGAGCAGTTCTTC.

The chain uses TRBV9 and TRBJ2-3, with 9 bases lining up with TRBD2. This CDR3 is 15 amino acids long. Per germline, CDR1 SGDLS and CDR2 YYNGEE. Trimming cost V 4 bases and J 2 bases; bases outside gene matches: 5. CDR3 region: CASSITSGYTDTQYF. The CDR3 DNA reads TGTGCCAGCAGCATAACTAGCGGGTACACAGATACGCAGTATTTT.

CDR3 in amino acids: CASSPDPGQGNYGYTF. The CDR3 coding sequence is TGTGCCAGCAGCCCTGATCCGGGACAGGGCAACTATGGCTACACCTTC. This chain links TRBV7-8 with TRBJ1-2, with TRBD1 matching over 9 bases. This CDR3 spans 16 amino acids. The ends lost 5 bases at V and 2 bases at J; junction bases unmatched: 9. CDR1 is SGHVS and CDR2 is FQNEAQ in the germline V gene.

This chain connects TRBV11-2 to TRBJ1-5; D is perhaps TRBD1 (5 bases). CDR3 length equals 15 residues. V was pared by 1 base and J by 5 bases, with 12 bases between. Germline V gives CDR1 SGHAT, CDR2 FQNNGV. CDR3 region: CASSLGSWGDQPQHF. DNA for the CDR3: TGTGCCAGCAGCTTAGGCAGTTGGGGCGATCAGCCCCAGCATTTT.

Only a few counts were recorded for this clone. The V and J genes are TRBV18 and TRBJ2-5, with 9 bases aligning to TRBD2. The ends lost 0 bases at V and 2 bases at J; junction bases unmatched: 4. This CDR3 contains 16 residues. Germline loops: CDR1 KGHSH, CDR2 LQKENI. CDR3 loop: CASSPPRRGGQETQYF. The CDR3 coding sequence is TGTGCCAGCTCACCACCGAGGCGGGGGGGACAAGAGACCCAGTACTTC.

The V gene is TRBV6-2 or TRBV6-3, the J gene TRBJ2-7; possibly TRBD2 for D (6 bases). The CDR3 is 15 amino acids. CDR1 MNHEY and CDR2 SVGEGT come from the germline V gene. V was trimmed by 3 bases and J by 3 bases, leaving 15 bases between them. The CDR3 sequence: CASSYGGLSLYEQYV. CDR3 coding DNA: TGTGCCAGCAGTTATGGGGGACTCAGTCTCTACGAGCAGTACGTC.

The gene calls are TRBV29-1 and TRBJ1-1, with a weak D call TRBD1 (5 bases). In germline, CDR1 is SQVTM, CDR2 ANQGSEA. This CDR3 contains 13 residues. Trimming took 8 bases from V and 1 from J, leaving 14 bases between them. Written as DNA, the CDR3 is TGCAGCTTGTTGACAGATACGAACACTGAAGCTTTCTTT. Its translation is CSLLTDTNTEAFF.

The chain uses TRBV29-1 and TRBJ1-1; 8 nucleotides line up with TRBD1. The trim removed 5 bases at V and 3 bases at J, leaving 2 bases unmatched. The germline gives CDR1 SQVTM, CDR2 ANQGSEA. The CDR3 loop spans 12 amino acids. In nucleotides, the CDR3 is TGCAGCGTTCAGGGGGCCGACACTGAAGCTTTCTTT. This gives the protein CSVQGADTEAFF.

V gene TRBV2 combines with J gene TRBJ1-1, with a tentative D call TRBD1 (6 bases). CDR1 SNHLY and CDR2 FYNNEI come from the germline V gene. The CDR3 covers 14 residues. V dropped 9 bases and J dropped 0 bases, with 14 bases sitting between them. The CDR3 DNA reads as TGTGCCAGGGACCAAGGGGGTATGAACACTGAAGCTTTCTTT. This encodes CARDQGGMNTEAFF. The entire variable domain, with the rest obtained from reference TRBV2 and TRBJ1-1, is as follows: EPEVTQTPSHQVTQMGQEVILRCVPISNHLYFYWYRQILGQKVEFLVSFYNNEISEKSEIFDDQFSVERPDGSNFTLKIRSTKLEDSAMYFCARDQGGMNTEAFFGQGTRLTVV.

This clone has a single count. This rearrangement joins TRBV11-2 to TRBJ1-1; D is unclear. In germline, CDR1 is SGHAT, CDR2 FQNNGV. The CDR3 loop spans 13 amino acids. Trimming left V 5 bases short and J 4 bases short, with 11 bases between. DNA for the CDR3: TGTGCCAGCAGCCTTACAGAGAGCACTGAAGCTTTCTTT. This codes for CASSLTESTEAFF.

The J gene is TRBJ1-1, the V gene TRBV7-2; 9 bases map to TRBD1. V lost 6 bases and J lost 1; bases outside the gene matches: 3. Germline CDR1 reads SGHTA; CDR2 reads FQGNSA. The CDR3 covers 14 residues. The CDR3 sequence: CASRHRGRNTEAFF. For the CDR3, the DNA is TGTGCCAGCAGACACAGGGGGCGGAACACTGAAGCTTTCTTT. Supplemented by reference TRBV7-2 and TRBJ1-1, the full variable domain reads GAGVSQSPSNKVTEKGKDVELRCDPISGHTALYWYRQSLGQGLEFLIYFQGNSAPDKSGLPSDRFSAERTGGSVSTLTIQRTQQEDSAVYLCASRHRGRNTEAFFGQGTRLTVV.

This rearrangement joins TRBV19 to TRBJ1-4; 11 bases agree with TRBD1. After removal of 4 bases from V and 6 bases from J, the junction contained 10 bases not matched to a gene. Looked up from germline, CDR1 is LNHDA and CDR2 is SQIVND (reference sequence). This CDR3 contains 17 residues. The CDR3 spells CASSTVDRGPVHEKLFF. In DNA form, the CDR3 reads TGTGCCAGTAGTACCGTGGACAGGGGGCCAGTTCATGAAAAACTGTTTTTT. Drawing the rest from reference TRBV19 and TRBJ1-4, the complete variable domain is DGGITQSPKYLFRKEGQNVTLSCEQNLNHDAMYWYRQDPGQGLRLIYYSQIVNDFQKGDIAEGYSVSREKKESFPLTVTSAQKNPTAFYLCASSTVDRGPVHEKLFFGSGTQLSVL.

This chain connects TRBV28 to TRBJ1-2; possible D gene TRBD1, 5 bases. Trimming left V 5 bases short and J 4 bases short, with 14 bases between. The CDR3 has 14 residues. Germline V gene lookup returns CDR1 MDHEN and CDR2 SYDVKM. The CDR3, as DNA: TGTGCCAGCAGTATAGTGACAGCCATCTATGGCTACACCTTC. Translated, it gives CASSIVTAIYGYTF.

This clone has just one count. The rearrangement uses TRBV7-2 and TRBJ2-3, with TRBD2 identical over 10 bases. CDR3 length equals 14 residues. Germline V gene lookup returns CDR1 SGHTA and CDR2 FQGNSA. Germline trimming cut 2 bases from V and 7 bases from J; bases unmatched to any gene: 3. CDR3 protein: CASSLSSGGNTQYF. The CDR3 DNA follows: TGTGCCAGCAGCTTAAGTAGCGGGGGGAATACGCAGTATTTT. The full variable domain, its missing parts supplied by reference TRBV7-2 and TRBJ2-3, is GAGVSQSPSNKVTEKGKDVELRCDPISGHTALYWYRQSLGQGLEFLIYFQGNSAPDKSGLPSDRFSAERTGGSVSTLTIQRTQQEDSAVYLCASSLSSGGNTQYFGPGTRLTVL.

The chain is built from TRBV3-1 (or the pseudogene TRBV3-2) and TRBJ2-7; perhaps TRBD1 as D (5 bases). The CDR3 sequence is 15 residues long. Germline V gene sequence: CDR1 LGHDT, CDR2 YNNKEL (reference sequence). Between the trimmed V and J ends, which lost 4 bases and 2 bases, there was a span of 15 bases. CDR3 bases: TGTGCCAGCAGCCCATTCCCCTCAGGGACCTACGAGCAGTACGTC. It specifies CASSPFPSGTYEQYV.

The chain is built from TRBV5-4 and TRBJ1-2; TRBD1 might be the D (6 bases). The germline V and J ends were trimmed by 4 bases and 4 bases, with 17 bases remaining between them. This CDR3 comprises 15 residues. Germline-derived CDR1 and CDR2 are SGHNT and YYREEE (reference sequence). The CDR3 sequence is CASSTPTGKTYGYTF. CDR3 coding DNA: TGTGCCAGCAGCACCCCGACAGGAAAGACCTATGGCTACACCTTC.

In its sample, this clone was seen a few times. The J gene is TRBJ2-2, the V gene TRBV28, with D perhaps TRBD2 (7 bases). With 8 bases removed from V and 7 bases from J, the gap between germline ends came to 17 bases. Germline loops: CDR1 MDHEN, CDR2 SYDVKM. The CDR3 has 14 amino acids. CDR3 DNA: TGTGCCAGCCAAACGGGGGGCGGAGGCGGGGAGCTGTTTTTT. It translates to CASQTGGGGGELFF.

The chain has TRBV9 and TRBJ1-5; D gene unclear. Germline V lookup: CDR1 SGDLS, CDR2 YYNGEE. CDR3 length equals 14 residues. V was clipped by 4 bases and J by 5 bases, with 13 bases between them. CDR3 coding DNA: TGTGCCAGCAGCCCGGAAGGAGTTTATCAGCCCCAGCATTTT. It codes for CASSPEGVYQPQHF.

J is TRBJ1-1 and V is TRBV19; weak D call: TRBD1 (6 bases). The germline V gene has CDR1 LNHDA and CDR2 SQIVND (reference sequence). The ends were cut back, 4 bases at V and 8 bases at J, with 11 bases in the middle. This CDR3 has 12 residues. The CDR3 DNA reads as TGTGCCAGTAGTAGTAGGCAGGGGGAAGCTTTCTTT. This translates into CASSSRQGEAFF.

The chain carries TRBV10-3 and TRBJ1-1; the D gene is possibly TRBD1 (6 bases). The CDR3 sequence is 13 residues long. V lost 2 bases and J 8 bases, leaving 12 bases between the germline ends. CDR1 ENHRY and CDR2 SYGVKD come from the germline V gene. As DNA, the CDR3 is TGTGCCATCAGTGAGACGAGAGACAGGGAAGCTTTCTTT. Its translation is CAISETRDREAFF.

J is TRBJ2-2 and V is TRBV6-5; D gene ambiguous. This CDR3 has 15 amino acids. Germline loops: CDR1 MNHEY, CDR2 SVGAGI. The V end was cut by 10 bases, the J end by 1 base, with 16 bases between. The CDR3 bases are TGTGCCACCGTCCCCCTTTTCGGGAACACCGGGGAGCTGTTTTTT. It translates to CATVPLFGNTGELFF.

The CDR3 nucleotides read TGTGCCAGCAGTGCTTGGACAGCCTATGGTTGGCAGCCCCAGCATTTT. Translated, it gives CASSAWTAYGWQPQHF. This sequence joins TRBV2 and TRBJ1-5, with a weak D call TRBD1 (6 bases). The CDR3 length is 16 residues. The germline CDR1 and CDR2 sequences are SNHLY and FYNNEI. Trimming cost V 4 bases and J 7 bases, with 20 bases left between them.

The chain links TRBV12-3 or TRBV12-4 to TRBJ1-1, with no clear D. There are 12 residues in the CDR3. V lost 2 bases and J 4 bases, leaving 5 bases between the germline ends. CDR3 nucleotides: TGTGCCAGCAGTTTAACGAGCACTGAAGCTTTCTTT. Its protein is CASSLTSTEAFF.

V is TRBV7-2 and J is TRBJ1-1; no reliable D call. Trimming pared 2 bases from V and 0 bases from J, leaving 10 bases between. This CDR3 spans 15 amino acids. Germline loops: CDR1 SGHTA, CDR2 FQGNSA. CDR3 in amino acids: CASSLIAGMNTEAFF. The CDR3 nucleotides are TGTGCCAGCAGCTTAATCGCAGGAATGAACACTGAAGCTTTCTTT.

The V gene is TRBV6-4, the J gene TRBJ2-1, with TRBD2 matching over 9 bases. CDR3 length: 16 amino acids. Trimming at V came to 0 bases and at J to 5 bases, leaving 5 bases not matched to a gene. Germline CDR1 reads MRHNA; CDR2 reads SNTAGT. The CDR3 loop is CASSDSGRGGNNEQFF. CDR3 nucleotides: TGTGCCAGCAGTGACTCAGGGCGGGGGGGAAACAATGAGCAGTTCTTC.